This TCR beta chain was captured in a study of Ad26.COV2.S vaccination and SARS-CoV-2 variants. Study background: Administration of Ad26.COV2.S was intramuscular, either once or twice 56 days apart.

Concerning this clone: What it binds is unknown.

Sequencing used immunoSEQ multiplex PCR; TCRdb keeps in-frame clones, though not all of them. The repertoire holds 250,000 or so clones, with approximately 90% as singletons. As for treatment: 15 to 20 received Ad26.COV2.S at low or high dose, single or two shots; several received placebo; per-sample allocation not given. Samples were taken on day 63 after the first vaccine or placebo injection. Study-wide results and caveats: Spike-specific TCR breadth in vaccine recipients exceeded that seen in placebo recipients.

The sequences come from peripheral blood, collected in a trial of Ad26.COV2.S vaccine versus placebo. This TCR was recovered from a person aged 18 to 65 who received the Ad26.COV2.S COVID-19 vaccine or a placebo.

This CDR3 is CASSEGPGRRPQHF. The DNA for the CDR3 is TGTGCCAGCAGTGAAGGCCCAGGGAGAAGGCCCCAGCATTTT. The chain employs TRBV6-1 and TRBJ1-5; maybe TRBD1 (5 bases). V dropped 1 base and J dropped 9 bases, with 13 bases sitting between them. The CDR3 extends over 14 amino acids. Germline V gene sequence: CDR1 MNHNS, CDR2 SASEGT.